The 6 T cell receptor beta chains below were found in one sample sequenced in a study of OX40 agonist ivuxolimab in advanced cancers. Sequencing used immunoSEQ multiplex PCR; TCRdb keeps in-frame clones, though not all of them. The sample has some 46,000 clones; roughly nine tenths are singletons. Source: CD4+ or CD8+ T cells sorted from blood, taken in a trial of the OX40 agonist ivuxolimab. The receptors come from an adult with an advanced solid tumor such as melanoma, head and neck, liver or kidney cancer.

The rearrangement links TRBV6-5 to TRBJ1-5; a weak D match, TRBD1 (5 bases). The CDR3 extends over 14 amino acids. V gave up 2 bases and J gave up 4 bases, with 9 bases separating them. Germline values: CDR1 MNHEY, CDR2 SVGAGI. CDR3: CASSYGGGNQPQHF. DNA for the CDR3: TGTGCCAGCAGTTACGGTGGGGGGAATCAGCCCCAGCATTTT.

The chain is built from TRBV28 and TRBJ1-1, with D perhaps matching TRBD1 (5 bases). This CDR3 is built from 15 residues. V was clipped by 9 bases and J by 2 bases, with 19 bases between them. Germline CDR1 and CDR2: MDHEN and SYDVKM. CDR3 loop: CASKSFGDPNTEAFF. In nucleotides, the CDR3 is TGTGCCAGTAAGAGTTTCGGGGACCCAAACACTGAAGCTTTCTTT.

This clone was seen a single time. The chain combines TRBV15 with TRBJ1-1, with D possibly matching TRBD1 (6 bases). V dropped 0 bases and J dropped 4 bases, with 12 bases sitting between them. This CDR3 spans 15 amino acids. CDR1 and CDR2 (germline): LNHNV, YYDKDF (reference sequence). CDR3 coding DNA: TGTGCCACCAGCAGAGATATGGGGGCGGCCACTGAAGCTTTCTTT. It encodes CATSRDMGAATEAFF.

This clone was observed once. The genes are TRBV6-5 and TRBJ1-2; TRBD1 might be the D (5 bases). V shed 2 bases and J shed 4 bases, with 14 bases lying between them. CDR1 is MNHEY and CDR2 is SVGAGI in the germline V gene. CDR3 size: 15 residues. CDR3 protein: CASSYGPGLPYGYTF. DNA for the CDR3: TGTGCCAGCAGTTACGGTCCAGGGCTTCCCTATGGCTACACCTTC.

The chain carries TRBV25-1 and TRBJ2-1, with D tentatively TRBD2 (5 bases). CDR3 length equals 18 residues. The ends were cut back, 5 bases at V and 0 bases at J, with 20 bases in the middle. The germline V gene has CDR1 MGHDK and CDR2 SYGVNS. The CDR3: CASSPSVGLPSSYNEQFF. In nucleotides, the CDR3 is TGTGCCAGCAGTCCCAGTGTCGGACTCCCGAGCTCCTACAATGAGCAGTTCTTC.

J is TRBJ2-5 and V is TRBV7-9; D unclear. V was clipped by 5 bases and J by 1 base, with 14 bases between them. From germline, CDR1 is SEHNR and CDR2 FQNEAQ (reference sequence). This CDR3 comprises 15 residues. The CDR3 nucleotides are TGTGCCAGCAGCCTTACAGCCTACCTCCAAGAGACCCAGTACTTC. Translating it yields CASSLTAYLQETQYF.